The rows below give T cell receptor beta chains drawn from one sample of a study of blood T cell repertoires in COVID-19. Repertoires were generated with immunoSEQ multiplex PCR, while TCRdb's copy carries only in-frame clones and drops some. The sample has about 26,000 clones, 80% to 95% seen once. The sequencing input was peripheral blood. These receptors all come from a human donor in a cohort sampled during active COVID-19. Both conserved end residues are part of each CDR3. Rows may omit the clone size; those that give it use once, few, many or a size class.

clone_size: NA
v_call: TRBV1
cdr3_aa: CTSSQENRANTEAFF

clone_size: once
v_call: TRBV9
cdr3_aa: CASSAAGGLTDNEQFF

clone_size: NA
v_call: TRBV12-3/TRBV12-4
cdr3_aa: CASSSPGRGGYTF

clone_size: NA
v_call: TRBV19
cdr3_aa: CASSKVVGQGSSETQYF

clone_size: NA
v_call: TRBV9
cdr3_aa: CASSVGSGQGFRDTGELFF

clone_size: NA
v_call: TRBV9
cdr3_aa: CASSIDRYTEAFF

clone_size: NA
v_call: TRBV2
cdr3_aa: CASSGAGGRYEKLFF

clone_size: NA
v_call: TRBV19
cdr3_aa: CASSPSSVAGNTIYF

clone_size: NA
v_call: TRBV28
cdr3_aa: CASTLGLADTQYF

clone_size: NA
v_call: TRBV5-6
cdr3_aa: CASTPTGGRETQYF

clone_size: NA
v_call: TRBV18
cdr3_aa: CASSPTGQSPGELFF

clone_size: NA
v_call: TRBV5-1
cdr3_aa: CASSLARGSGTGELFF

clone_size: NA
v_call: TRBV12-3/TRBV12-4
cdr3_aa: CASSQDSYNEQFF

clone_size: NA
v_call: TRBV25-1
cdr3_aa: CASSGEVTYGYTF

clone_size: NA
v_call: TRBV6-5
cdr3_aa: CASSYTDSHTEAFF

clone_size: NA
v_call: TRBV2
cdr3_aa: CASSFDSGGAGELFF

clone_size: once
v_call: TRBV9
cdr3_aa: CASSVGGGTRVAETQYF

clone_size: NA
v_call: TRBV4-1
cdr3_aa: CASSQDRTGGATGYGYTF

clone_size: NA
v_call: TRBV12-3/TRBV12-4
cdr3_aa: CASSFGDF

clone_size: NA
v_call: TRBV7-9
cdr3_aa: CASSLLGGTSGYNEQFF

clone_size: NA
v_call: TRBV5-1
cdr3_aa: CASSRTVPGTDTQYF

clone_size: NA
v_call: TRBV7-2
cdr3_aa: CASSNFQAQYF

clone_size: NA
v_call: TRBV19
cdr3_aa: CASSLIPGETAEAFF

clone_size: NA
v_call: TRBV13
cdr3_aa: CASSLGGRLTGELFF

clone_size: NA
v_call: TRBV3-1/TRBV3-2
cdr3_aa: CASSLLPNTEAFF

clone_size: NA
v_call: TRBV7-2
cdr3_aa: CASSATGTGGAGELFF

clone_size: few
v_call: TRBV4-1
cdr3_aa: CASSQVRRGSNQPQHF

clone_size: once
v_call: TRBV5-4
cdr3_aa: CASSLGRGGDTGELFF

clone_size: few
v_call: TRBV2
cdr3_aa: CASSEQGTHSPLHF

clone_size: NA
v_call: TRBV2
cdr3_aa: CASSVSTDTQYF

clone_size: NA
v_call: TRBV29-1
cdr3_aa: CSVEGSGGGGTDTQYF

clone_size: NA
v_call: TRBV6-5
cdr3_aa: CASSYAYGGEGAPLHF

clone_size: NA
v_call: TRBV4-1
cdr3_aa: CASSTRLAGGPFEQFF

clone_size: NA
v_call: TRBV5-4
cdr3_aa: CASSFSLEGAEQYF

clone_size: NA
v_call: TRBV5-1
cdr3_aa: CASSPTGGSGQPQHF

clone_size: NA
v_call: TRBV27
cdr3_aa: CASRPATGTGGSSAKNIQYF

clone_size: NA
v_call: TRBV10-3
cdr3_aa: CAISEDKNSPLHF

clone_size: NA
v_call: TRBV7-2
cdr3_aa: CASALLDRGRETQYF

clone_size: NA
v_call: TRBV27
cdr3_aa: CASTLGRGAETQYF

clone_size: NA
v_call: TRBV18
cdr3_aa: CASSPPSGGTGELFF